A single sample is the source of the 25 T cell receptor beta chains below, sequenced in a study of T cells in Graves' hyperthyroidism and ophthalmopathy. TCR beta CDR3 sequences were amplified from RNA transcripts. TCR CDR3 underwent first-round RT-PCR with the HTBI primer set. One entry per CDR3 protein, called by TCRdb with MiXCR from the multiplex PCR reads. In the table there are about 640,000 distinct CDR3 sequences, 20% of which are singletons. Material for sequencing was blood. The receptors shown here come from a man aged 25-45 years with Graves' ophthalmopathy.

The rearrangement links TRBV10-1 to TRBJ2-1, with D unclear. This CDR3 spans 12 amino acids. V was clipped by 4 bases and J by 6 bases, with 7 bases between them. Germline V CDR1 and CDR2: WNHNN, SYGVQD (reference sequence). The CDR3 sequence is CASSAVGNEQFF. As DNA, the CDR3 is TGCGCCAGCAGTGCAGTGGGCAATGAGCAGTTCTTC.

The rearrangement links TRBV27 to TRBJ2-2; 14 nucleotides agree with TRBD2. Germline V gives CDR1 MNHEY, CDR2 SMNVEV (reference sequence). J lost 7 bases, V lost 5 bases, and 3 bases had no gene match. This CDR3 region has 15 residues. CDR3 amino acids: CASSRLAGGGGELFF. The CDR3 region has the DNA TGTGCCAGCAGTCGACTAGCGGGAGGGGGCGGGGAGCTGTTTTTT.

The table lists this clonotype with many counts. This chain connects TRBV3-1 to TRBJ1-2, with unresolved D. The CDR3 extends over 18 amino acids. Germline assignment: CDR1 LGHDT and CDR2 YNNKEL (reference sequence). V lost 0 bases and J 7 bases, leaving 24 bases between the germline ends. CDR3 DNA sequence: TGTGCCAGCAGCCAAGAGTCACCTAGGCCCGGAAGGGAGGCTGGCTACACCTTC. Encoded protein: CASSQESPRPGREAGYTF.

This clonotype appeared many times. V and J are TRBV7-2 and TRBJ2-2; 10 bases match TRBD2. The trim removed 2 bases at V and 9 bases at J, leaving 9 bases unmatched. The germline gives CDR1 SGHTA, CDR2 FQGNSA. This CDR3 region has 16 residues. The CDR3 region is CASSLSRAGGPRELFF. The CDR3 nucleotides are TGTGCCAGCAGCTTAAGTCGAGCGGGAGGGCCCCGGGAGCTGTTTTTT.

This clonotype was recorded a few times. The CDR3 sequence: CASSYSPRLAYNEQFF. The CDR3 region has the DNA TGTGCCAGCAGTTACTCGCCCCGGTTAGCCTACAATGAGCAGTTCTTC. The chain links TRBV6-2 or TRBV6-3 to TRBJ2-1; D is unresolved. V was pared by 0 bases and J by 2 bases, with 11 bases between. The CDR3 has 16 amino acids. Germline-derived CDR1 and CDR2 are MNHEY and SVGEGT.

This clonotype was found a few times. CDR3 nucleotide sequence: TGTGCCACCCCCCAGGGGCAAGCCAACACCGGGGAGCTGTTTTTT. Encoded protein: CATPQGQANTGELFF. The V call is TRBV7-9, the J call TRBJ2-2, with a possible D match to TRBD1 (6 bases). V lost 10 bases to trimming and J lost 2 bases, with 17 bases between them. This CDR3 has 15 residues. The germline gives CDR1 SEHNR, CDR2 FQNEAQ (reference sequence).

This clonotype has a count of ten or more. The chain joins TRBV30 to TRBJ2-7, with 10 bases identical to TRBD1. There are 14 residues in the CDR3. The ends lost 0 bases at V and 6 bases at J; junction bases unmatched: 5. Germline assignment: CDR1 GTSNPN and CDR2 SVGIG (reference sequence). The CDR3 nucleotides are TGTGCCTGGAGTGTCGGGGGACAGGGGATCGAGCAGTACTTC. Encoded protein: CAWSVGGQGIEQYF.

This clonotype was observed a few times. CDR3: CASSEFGRGTDTQYF. In nucleotides, the CDR3 is TGTGCCAGCAGTGAATTCGGCAGGGGGACAGATACGCAGTATTTT. The chain combines TRBV2 with TRBJ2-3, with 7 bases that match TRBD1. The trim removed 2 bases at V and 3 bases at J, leaving 5 bases unmatched. The CDR3 is 15 amino acids. Germline CDR1 is SNHLY and CDR2 is FYNNEI.

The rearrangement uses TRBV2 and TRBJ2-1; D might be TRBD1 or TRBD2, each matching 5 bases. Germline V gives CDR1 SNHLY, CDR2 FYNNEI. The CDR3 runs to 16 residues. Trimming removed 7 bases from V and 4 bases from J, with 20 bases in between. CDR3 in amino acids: CASTRGAGARYNEQFF. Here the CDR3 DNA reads TGTGCCAGCACCCGAGGGGCGGGCGCCCGATACAATGAGCAGTTCTTC.

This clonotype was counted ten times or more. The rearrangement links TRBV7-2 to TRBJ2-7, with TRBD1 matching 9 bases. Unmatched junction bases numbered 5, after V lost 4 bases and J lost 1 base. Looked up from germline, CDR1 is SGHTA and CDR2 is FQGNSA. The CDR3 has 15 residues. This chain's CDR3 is CASSSTGGASYEQYF. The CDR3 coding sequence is TGTGCCAGCAGCTCTACAGGGGGCGCGTCCTACGAGCAGTACTTC.

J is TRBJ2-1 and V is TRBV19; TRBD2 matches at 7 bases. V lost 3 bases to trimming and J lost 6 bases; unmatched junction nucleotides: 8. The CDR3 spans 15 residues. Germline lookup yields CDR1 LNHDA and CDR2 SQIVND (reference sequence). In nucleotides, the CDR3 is TGTGCCAGTAGTATTCCTCAAAGCGGGACCAATGAGCAGTTCTTC. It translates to CASSIPQSGTNEQFF.

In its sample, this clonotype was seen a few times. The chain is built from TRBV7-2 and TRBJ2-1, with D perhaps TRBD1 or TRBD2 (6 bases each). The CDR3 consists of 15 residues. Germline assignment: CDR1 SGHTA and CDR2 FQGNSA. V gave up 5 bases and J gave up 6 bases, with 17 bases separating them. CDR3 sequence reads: CASSTRTGAPNEQFF. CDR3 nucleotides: TGTGCCAGCAGCACCCGGACGGGGGCCCCCAATGAGCAGTTCTTC.

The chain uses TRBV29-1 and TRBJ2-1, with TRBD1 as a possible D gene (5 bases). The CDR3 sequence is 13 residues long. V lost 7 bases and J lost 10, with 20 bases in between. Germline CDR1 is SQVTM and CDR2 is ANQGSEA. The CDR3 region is CSAYRGAVGEQFF. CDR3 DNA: TGCAGCGCCTACCGTGGGGCTGTGGGCGAGCAGTTCTTC.

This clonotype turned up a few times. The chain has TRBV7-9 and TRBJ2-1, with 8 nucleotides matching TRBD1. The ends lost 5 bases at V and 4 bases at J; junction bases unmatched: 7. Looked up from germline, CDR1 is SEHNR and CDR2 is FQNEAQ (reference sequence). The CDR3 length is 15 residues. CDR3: CASSHPDRVYNEQFF. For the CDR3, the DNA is TGTGCCAGCAGCCATCCGGACAGGGTTTACAATGAGCAGTTCTTC.

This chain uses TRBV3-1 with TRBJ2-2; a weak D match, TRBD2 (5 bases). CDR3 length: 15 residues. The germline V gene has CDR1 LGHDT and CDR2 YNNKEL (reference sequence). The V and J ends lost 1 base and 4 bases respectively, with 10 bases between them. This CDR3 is CASSQGPAGTGELFF. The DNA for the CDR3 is TGTGCCAGCAGCCAAGGACCCGCGGGCACCGGGGAGCTGTTTTTT.

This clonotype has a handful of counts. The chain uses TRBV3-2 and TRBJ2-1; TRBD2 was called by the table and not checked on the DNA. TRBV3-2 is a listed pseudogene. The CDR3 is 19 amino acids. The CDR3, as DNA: TGTGCCAGCAGCTTAGAGGGGTTACAAGGGACTAGGGCTTTCAATGAGCAGTTCTTC. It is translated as CASSLEGLQGTRAFNEQFF.

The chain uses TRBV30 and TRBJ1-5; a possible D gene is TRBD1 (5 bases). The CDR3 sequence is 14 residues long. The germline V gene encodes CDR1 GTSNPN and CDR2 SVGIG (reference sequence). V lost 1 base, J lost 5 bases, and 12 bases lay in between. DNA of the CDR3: TGTGCCTGGAGTGAGGGGACCCGTTATCAGCCCCAGCATTTT. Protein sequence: CAWSEGTRYQPQHF.

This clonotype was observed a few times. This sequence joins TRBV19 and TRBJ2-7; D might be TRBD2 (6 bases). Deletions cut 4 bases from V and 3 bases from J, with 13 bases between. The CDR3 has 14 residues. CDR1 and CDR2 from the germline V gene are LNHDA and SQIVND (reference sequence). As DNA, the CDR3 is TGTGCCAGTAGTAGCCGGGACTTAAACTACGAGCAGTACTTC. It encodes CASSSRDLNYEQYF.

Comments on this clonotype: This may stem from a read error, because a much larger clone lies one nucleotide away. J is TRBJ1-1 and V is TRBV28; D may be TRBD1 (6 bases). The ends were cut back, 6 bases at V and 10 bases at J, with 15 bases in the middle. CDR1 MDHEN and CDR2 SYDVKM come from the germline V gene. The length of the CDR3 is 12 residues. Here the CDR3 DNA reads TGTGCCAGCAGGGGGGGGACATTTGGAGCTTTCTTT. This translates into CASRGGTFGAFF.

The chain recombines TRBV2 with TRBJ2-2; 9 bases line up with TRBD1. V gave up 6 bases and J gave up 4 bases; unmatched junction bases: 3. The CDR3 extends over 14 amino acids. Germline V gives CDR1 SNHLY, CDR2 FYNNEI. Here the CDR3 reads CASRRTGATGELFF. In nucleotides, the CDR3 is TGTGCCAGCAGGAGGACAGGGGCCACCGGGGAGCTGTTTTTT.

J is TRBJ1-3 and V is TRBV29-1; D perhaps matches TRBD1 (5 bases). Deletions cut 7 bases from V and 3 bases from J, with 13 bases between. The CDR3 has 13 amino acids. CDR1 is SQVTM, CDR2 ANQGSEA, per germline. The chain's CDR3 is CSAGTAVGNTIYF. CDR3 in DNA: TGCAGCGCTGGGACGGCGGTTGGAAACACCATATATTTT.

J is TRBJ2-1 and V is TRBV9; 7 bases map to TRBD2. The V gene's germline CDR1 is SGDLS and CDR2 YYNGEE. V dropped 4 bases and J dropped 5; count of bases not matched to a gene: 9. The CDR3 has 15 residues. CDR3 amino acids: CASSPSGVGDNEQFF. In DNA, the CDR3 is TGTGCCAGCAGCCCAAGCGGGGTGGGGGACAATGAGCAGTTCTTC.

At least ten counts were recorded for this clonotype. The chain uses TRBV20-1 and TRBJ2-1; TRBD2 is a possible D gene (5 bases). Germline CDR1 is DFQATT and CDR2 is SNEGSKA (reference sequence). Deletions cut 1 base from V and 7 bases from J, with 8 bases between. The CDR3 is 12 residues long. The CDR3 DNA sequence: TGCAGTGCTAGAGTGGCGGGTAATGAGCAGTTCTTC. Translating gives CSARVAGNEQFF.

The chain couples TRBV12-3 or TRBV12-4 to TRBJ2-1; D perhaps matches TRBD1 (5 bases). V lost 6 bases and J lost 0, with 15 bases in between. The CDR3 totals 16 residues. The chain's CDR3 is CASSPQVLSSYNEQFF. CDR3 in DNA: TGTGCCAGCAGCCCACAGGTCCTCAGCTCCTACAATGAGCAGTTCTTC.

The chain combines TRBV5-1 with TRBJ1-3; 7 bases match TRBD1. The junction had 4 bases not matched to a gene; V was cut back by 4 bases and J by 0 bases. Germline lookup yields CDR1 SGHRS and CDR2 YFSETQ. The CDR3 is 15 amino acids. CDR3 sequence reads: CASSKTGSSGNTIYF. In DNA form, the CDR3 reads TGCGCCAGCAGCAAGACAGGGAGCTCTGGAAACACCATATATTTT. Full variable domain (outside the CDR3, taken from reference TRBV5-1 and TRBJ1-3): KAGVTQTPRYLIKTRGQQVTLSCSPISGHRSVSWYQQTPGQGLQFLFEYFSETQRNKGNFPGRFSGRQFSNSRSEMNVSTLELGDSALYLCASSKTGSSGNTIYFGEGSWLTVV.